This is a list of T cell receptor beta chains from one sample in a study of shared clonotypes between healthy human individuals. Measured with immunoSEQ multiplex PCR; TCRdb has only the in-frame clones, and not every one. This sample carries 450,000 to 500,000 clones, around 80% of them seen once, and the ten largest clones take around 11%. The specimen sequenced was PBMCs. Every receptor here comes from a woman between 40 and 55 years old in good health. Some clones in this sample may be carry-over from other donors' samples. CDR3s include the opening cysteine and the closing phenylalanine or tryptophan. Fields, in order: V gene, J gene, CDR3 length, D gene, clone size, CDR3 protein, CDR3 DNA. The D gene is left open where the match is weak. For some rows the clone size is stated as once, few or many, or as a class when expanded; others skip it.

V gene: TRBV2; J gene: TRBJ2-7; CDR3 length: 13; D gene: TRBD1; clone size: few; CDR3 protein: CASSGRGLDEQYF; CDR3 DNA: TGTGCCAGCAGCGGCAGGGGGCTTGACGAGCAGTACTTC
V gene: TRBV19; J gene: TRBJ1-5; CDR3 length: 14; D gene: -; clone size: once; CDR3 protein: CASSRSQSNQPQHF; CDR3 DNA: TGTGCCAGTAGTCGTTCCCAGAGCAATCAGCCCCAGCATTTT
V gene: TRBV18; J gene: TRBJ2-5; CDR3 length: 15; D gene: -; clone size: -; CDR3 protein: CASSPPSGQQETQYF; CDR3 DNA: TGTGCCAGCTCACCACCTTCGGGGCAGCAAGAGACCCAGTACTTC
V gene: TRBV6-5; J gene: TRBJ1-4; CDR3 length: 15; D gene: TRBD1; clone size: -; CDR3 protein: CASSYRTGVPEKLFF; CDR3 DNA: TGTGCCAGCAGTTATAGGACAGGGGTACCTGAAAAACTGTTTTTT
V gene: TRBV4-1; J gene: TRBJ2-1; CDR3 length: 16; D gene: TRBD1; clone size: -; CDR3 protein: CASSQPGRGRRNEQFF; CDR3 DNA: TGCGCCAGCAGCCAACCCGGAAGGGGGCGTAGGAATGAGCAGTTCTTC
V gene: TRBV9; J gene: TRBJ2-3; CDR3 length: 14; D gene: -; clone size: -; CDR3 protein: CASSVEGLTDTQYF; CDR3 DNA: TGTGCCAGCAGCGTAGAGGGACTCACAGATACGCAGTATTTT
V gene: TRBV29-1; J gene: TRBJ1-2; CDR3 length: 13; D gene: -; clone size: -; CDR3 protein: CSVEGAGNYGYTF; CDR3 DNA: TGCAGCGTTGAAGGGGCGGGTAACTATGGCTACACCTTC
V gene: TRBV5-4; J gene: TRBJ2-7; CDR3 length: 16; D gene: -; clone size: -; CDR3 protein: CASSPGQPYSSYEQYF; CDR3 DNA: TGTGCCAGCAGCCCCGGACAGCCTTATAGCTCCTACGAGCAGTACTTC
V gene: TRBV10-2; J gene: TRBJ2-1; CDR3 length: 16; D gene: TRBD2; clone size: -; CDR3 protein: CASSESTLAGRDEQFF; CDR3 DNA: TGCGCCAGCAGTGAGTCGACGCTAGCGGGAAGAGATGAGCAGTTCTTC
V gene: TRBV19; J gene: TRBJ2-7; CDR3 length: 15; D gene: TRBD2; clone size: -; CDR3 protein: CASSTSRASGGEQYF; CDR3 DNA: TGTGCCAGTAGTACATCCAGGGCCAGCGGGGGCGAGCAGTACTTC
V gene: TRBV19; J gene: TRBJ1-4; CDR3 length: 13; D gene: -; clone size: -; CDR3 protein: CASSIVGDEKLFF; CDR3 DNA: TGTGCCAGTAGTATCGTGGGGGATGAAAAACTGTTTTTT
V gene: TRBV18; J gene: TRBJ2-7; CDR3 length: 15; D gene: TRBD2; clone size: few; CDR3 protein: CASSSRDSGSYEQYF; CDR3 DNA: TGTGCCAGCTCATCCCGCGATAGCGGGAGCTACGAGCAGTACTTC
V gene: TRBV30; J gene: TRBJ2-2; CDR3 length: 14; D gene: -; clone size: -; CDR3 protein: CAWSVGVTTGELFF; CDR3 DNA: TGTGCCTGGAGTGTAGGAGTGACAACCGGGGAGCTGTTTTTT
V gene: TRBV7-9; J gene: TRBJ1-4; CDR3 length: 16; D gene: -; clone size: few; CDR3 protein: CASSPLSGYRSEKLFF; CDR3 DNA: TGTGCCAGCAGCCCTCTCTCAGGGTATAGAAGTGAAAAACTGTTTTTT
V gene: TRBV5-4; J gene: TRBJ1-4; CDR3 length: 14; D gene: -; clone size: -; CDR3 protein: CASSSRGRGEKLFF; CDR3 DNA: TGTGCCAGCAGCTCCCGGGGCAGGGGTGAAAAACTGTTTTTT
V gene: TRBV6-5; J gene: TRBJ2-2; CDR3 length: 13; D gene: -; clone size: -; CDR3 protein: CASSYRVSGELFF; CDR3 DNA: TGTGCCAGCAGTTACAGAGTTTCCGGGGAGCTGTTTTTT
V gene: TRBV4-2; J gene: TRBJ2-6; CDR3 length: 17; D gene: TRBD1; clone size: -; CDR3 protein: CASSQGTGSSGANVLTF; CDR3 DNA: TGTGCCAGCAGCCAAGGGACAGGGAGCTCTGGGGCCAACGTCCTGACTTTC
V gene: TRBV28; J gene: TRBJ2-2; CDR3 length: 17; D gene: TRBD1; clone size: once; CDR3 protein: CASSFHGQGAWIGELFF; CDR3 DNA: TGTGCCAGCAGTTTCCACGGACAGGGGGCATGGATCGGGGAGCTGTTTTTT
V gene: TRBV10-1; J gene: TRBJ2-6; CDR3 length: 18; D gene: -; clone size: -; CDR3 protein: CASSPSRRSQSRANVLTF; CDR3 DNA: TGCGCCAGCAGTCCATCTCGAAGATCACAAAGTCGGGCCAACGTCCTGACTTTC
V gene: TRBV30; J gene: TRBJ2-1; CDR3 length: 16; D gene: TRBD2; clone size: -; CDR3 protein: CAWSRLAGAGANEQFF; CDR3 DNA: TGTGCCTGGAGTAGGCTAGCGGGAGCAGGGGCCAATGAGCAGTTCTTC
V gene: TRBV28; J gene: TRBJ1-5; CDR3 length: 13; D gene: -; clone size: once; CDR3 protein: CASSFFKSQPQHF; CDR3 DNA: TGTGCCAGCAGTTTCTTCAAGAGCCAGCCCCAGCATTTT
V gene: TRBV27; J gene: TRBJ1-5; CDR3 length: 14; D gene: -; clone size: -; CDR3 protein: CASSLRDSNQPQHF; CDR3 DNA: TGTGCCAGCAGTCTCCGGGACAGCAATCAGCCCCAGCATTTT
V gene: TRBV7-9; J gene: TRBJ2-5; CDR3 length: 13; D gene: -; clone size: -; CDR3 protein: CASSLGVQETQYF; CDR3 DNA: TGTGCCAGCAGCTTGGGGGTCCAAGAGACCCAGTACTTC
V gene: TRBV18; J gene: TRBJ2-7; CDR3 length: 15; D gene: -; clone size: -; CDR3 protein: CASSPRSTGAYEQYF; CDR3 DNA: TGTGCCAGCTCGCCTAGATCGACAGGCGCCTACGAGCAGTACTTC
V gene: TRBV28; J gene: TRBJ2-7; CDR3 length: 15; D gene: -; clone size: many; CDR3 protein: CASSLGSGTGYEQYF; CDR3 DNA: TGTGCCAGCAGTTTAGGGTCGGGTACAGGCTACGAGCAGTACTTC
V gene: TRBV7-8; J gene: TRBJ2-7; CDR3 length: 15; D gene: TRBD1; clone size: many; CDR3 protein: CASRAGTGTTYEQYF; CDR3 DNA: TGTGCCAGCAGGGCCGGGACAGGGACTACCTACGAGCAGTACTTC
V gene: TRBV11-2; J gene: TRBJ2-7; CDR3 length: 14; D gene: -; clone size: many; CDR3 protein: CASKTPRGGYEQYF; CDR3 DNA: TGTGCCAGCAAAACCCCGAGAGGGGGGTACGAGCAGTACTTC
V gene: TRBV7-8; J gene: TRBJ2-7; CDR3 length: 14; D gene: TRBD2; clone size: -; CDR3 protein: CASSLGLGAYEQYF; CDR3 DNA: TGTGCCAGCAGCTTGGGACTAGGGGCCTACGAGCAGTACTTC
V gene: TRBV6-1; J gene: TRBJ2-7; CDR3 length: 15; D gene: TRBD1; clone size: -; CDR3 protein: CASRQSGQGNYEQYF; CDR3 DNA: TGTGCCAGCAGACAATCGGGACAGGGGAACTACGAGCAGTACTTC
V gene: TRBV19; J gene: TRBJ2-4; CDR3 length: 17; D gene: TRBD2; clone size: -; CDR3 protein: CASSITGTSGRGDIQYF; CDR3 DNA: TGTGCCAGTAGTATAACGGGGACTAGCGGGAGAGGAGACATTCAGTACTTC
V gene: TRBV19; J gene: TRBJ2-3; CDR3 length: 16; D gene: -; clone size: -; CDR3 protein: CASSIDIWGRTDTQYF; CDR3 DNA: TGTGCCAGTAGTATAGATATCTGGGGAAGAACAGATACGCAGTATTTT
V gene: TRBV29-1; J gene: TRBJ2-1; CDR3 length: 15; D gene: TRBD1; clone size: -; CDR3 protein: CSVLVMGGTGDEQFF; CDR3 DNA: TGCAGCGTTCTGGTTATGGGAGGGACAGGGGATGAGCAGTTCTTC
V gene: TRBV28; J gene: TRBJ2-1; CDR3 length: 12; D gene: -; clone size: -; CDR3 protein: CASSFWGYEQFF; CDR3 DNA: TGTGCCAGCAGTTTTTGGGGGTATGAGCAGTTCTTC
V gene: TRBV29-1; J gene: TRBJ2-3; CDR3 length: 14; D gene: TRBD1; clone size: -; CDR3 protein: CSVRDRRGTDTQYF; CDR3 DNA: TGCAGCGTTAGGGACAGGAGGGGCACAGATACGCAGTATTTT
V gene: TRBV6-5; J gene: TRBJ2-5; CDR3 length: 15; D gene: -; clone size: -; CDR3 protein: CASSYSIGSGETQYF; CDR3 DNA: TGTGCCAGCAGTTACTCGATAGGGTCCGGAGAGACCCAGTACTTC
V gene: TRBV30; J gene: TRBJ1-2; CDR3 length: 13; D gene: -; clone size: -; CDR3 protein: CAWSGFGVGGYTF; CDR3 DNA: TGTGCCTGGAGTGGTTTCGGGGTCGGCGGCTACACCTTC
V gene: TRBV7-2; J gene: TRBJ2-5; CDR3 length: 15; D gene: -; clone size: few; CDR3 protein: CASSLGVHPGETQYF; CDR3 DNA: TGTGCCAGCAGCCTCGGAGTCCATCCTGGGGAGACCCAGTACTTC
V gene: TRBV6-6; J gene: TRBJ1-2; CDR3 length: 14; D gene: -; clone size: -; CDR3 protein: CASSYSQGMGGYTF; CDR3 DNA: TGTGCCAGCAGTTACTCACAGGGTATGGGTGGCTACACCTTC
V gene: TRBV7-9; J gene: TRBJ2-2; CDR3 length: 16; D gene: -; clone size: -; CDR3 protein: CASRGEWGADTGELFF; CDR3 DNA: TGTGCCAGCAGAGGGGAGTGGGGGGCCGACACCGGGGAGCTGTTTTTT
V gene: TRBV30; J gene: TRBJ1-1; CDR3 length: 14; D gene: -; clone size: -; CDR3 protein: CAWSVLGAITEAFF; CDR3 DNA: TGTGCCTGGAGTGTCTTGGGGGCGATCACTGAAGCTTTCTTT
V gene: TRBV7-2; J gene: TRBJ2-3; CDR3 length: 14; D gene: -; clone size: -; CDR3 protein: CASSRGWGTDTQYF; CDR3 DNA: TGTGCCAGCAGCCGGGGGTGGGGCACAGATACGCAGTATTTT
V gene: TRBV6-1; J gene: TRBJ1-5; CDR3 length: 16; D gene: -; clone size: -; CDR3 protein: CASSATSWGGDQPQHF; CDR3 DNA: TGTGCCAGCAGTGCCACGTCCTGGGGGGGGGATCAGCCCCAGCATTTT